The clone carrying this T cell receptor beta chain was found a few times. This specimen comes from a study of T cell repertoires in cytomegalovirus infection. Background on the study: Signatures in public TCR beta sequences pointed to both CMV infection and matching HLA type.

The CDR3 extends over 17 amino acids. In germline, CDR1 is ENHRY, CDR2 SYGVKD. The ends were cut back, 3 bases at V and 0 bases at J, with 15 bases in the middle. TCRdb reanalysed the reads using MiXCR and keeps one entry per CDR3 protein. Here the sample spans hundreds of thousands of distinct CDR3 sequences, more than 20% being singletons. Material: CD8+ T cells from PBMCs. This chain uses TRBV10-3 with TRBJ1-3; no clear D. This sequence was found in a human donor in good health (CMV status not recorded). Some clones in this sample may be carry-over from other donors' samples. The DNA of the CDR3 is TGTGCCATCAGTGACCTTATGTCGGGCATCTCTGGAAACACCATATATTTT. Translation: CAISDLMSGISGNTIYF.